One T cell receptor beta chain is described in this entry. No antigen is known for it. This specimen comes from a study of beta chain features in type 1 diabetes. Regarding the study as a whole: HLA influence on TCRB rearrangement stayed unresolved here. There were fewer insertions and more deletions at the VDJ junctions of type 1 diabetes patients. Short templates might get an advantage during PCR, and this would be equal in patients and controls.

CD45RO/CCR7/CD25/CD127/CD95/CD27 separated CD4+ naive, central memory, regulatory and stem cell-like memory cells by sorting. Isolated RNA was reverse transcribed in full, so expressed TCRB transcripts were sequenced. The table came from immunoSEQ multiplex PCR; TCRdb's copy has only in-frame clones and leaves some out. The profile shows around 450,000 clones, roughly 11% of them singletons. CDR3 size: 16 residues. After removal of 4 bases from V and 4 bases from J, the junction contained 10 bases not matched to a gene. Germline V CDR1 and CDR2: SGHDT, YYEEEE. The sample was naive CD4+ T cells from blood. This clonotype originated in a woman aged 18-29 years in good health. The chain employs TRBV5-6 and TRBJ2-5; TRBD1 matches at 10 bases. The CDR3 here is CASSETGGERRETQYF. DNA for the CDR3: TGTGCCAGCAGCGAGACAGGGGGCGAGCGGAGAGAGACCCAGTACTTC. Together with reference TRBV5-6 and TRBJ2-5, the CDR3 gives the full variable domain: DAGVTQSPTHLIKTRGQQVTLRCSPKSGHDTVSWYQQALGQGPQFIFQYYEEEERQRGNFPDRFSGHQFPNYSSELNVNALLLGDSALYLCASSETGGERRETQYFGPGTRLLVL.